The T cell receptor beta chain under discussion was sequenced for a study of post-analysis software for immune sequencing data. Carried by the TCR beta cDNA libraries were unique molecular identifiers. TCRdb used MiXCR to reprocess the PCR reads, holding one entry per CDR3 protein. The sample lists hundreds of thousands of distinct CDR3 sequences; about 27% were seen once. Sample: blood. This TCR was sampled from a girl aged 5-17 years with multiple sclerosis.

DNA of the CDR3: TGTGCCAGCATTAGAGGGTCCCTTTTTTTCTTT. Translating it yields CASIRGSLFFF. This chain connects TRBV3-1 to TRBJ1-1, with unresolved D. This CDR3 spans 11 amino acids. Trimming removed 7 bases at V and 13 bases at J, with 16 bases between. Germline assignment: CDR1 LGHDT and CDR2 YNNKEL (reference sequence). Looking up the rest from reference TRBV3-1 and TRBJ1-1 gives the full variable domain: DTAVSQTPKYLVTQMGNDKSIKCEQNLGHDTMYWYKQDSKKFLKIMFSYNNKELIINETVPNRFSPKSPDKAHLNLHINSLELGDSAVYFCASIRGSLFFFGQGTRLTVV.